Listed here is a single TCR beta chain. What it binds is not known. This entry comes from a study of siplizumab effects on memory and regulatory T cells. Germline V gene sequence: CDR1 KGHSH, CDR2 LQKENI. There are 13 residues in the CDR3. V was clipped by 6 bases and J by 8 bases, with 13 bases between them. Using immunoSEQ multiplex PCR, the repertoire was profiled, and TCRdb retains in-frame clones only, with some absent. The sample carries over 85,000 clones, 92% recorded once. Study observations and caveats: The drug siplizumab significantly decreased the alloreactive sequences that could be traced to unstimulated CD4+ memory cells. The alloresponse seemed to draw substantially on naive T cells, which appeared more diverse than memory cells. A naive or memory phenotype could not be assigned to roughly 75-97% of the proliferating CD4+ or CD8+ clones.

The chain combines TRBV18 with TRBJ1-4; tentatively, D is TRBD1 (6 bases). The sequenced sample consisted of CD4+ T cells sorted from blood. The origin of this receptor is a human donor in good health. The CDR3 here is CASSRGIFEKLFF. For the CDR3, the DNA is TGTGCCAGCTCCAGGGGAATTTTCGAAAAACTGTTTTTT.